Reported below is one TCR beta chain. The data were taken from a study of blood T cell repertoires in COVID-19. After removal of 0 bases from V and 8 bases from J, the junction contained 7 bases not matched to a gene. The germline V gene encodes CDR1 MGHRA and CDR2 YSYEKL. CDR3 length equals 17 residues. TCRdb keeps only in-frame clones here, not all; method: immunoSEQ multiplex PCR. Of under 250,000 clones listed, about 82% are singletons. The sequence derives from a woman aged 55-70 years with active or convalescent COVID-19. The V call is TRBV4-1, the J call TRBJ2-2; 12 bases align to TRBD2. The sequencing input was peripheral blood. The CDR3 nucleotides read TGCGCCAGCAGCCAAGAGGGGACTAGCGGGCCCAGGGGGGAGCTGTTTTTT. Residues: CASSQEGTSGPRGELFF.